This paragraph reports one TCR beta chain. The data were obtained in a study of blood T cell repertoires in COVID-19. Overall study: The United States, Italy and Spain supplied acute and convalescent COVID-19 samples.

The CDR3 is 16 residues long. V lost 5 bases to trimming and J lost 4 bases; unmatched junction nucleotides: 7. Germline lookup yields CDR1 SGHAT and CDR2 FQNNGV. Authors' data handling: Nucleated cell counts were estimated from reference gene primer amplification. Clones were sequenced by immunoSEQ multiplex PCR, and TCRdb holds only the in-frame ones, with some missing. The V and J calls and clone size come from that table; D and trimming were worked out from the DNA. The sample has 150,000 to 200,000 clones; roughly 84% are singletons. The receptor comes from a human donor with acute or convalescent COVID-19. The donor label of this sample is uncertain. The specimen was peripheral blood. The chain employs TRBV11-2 and TRBJ2-3, with 12 bases that match TRBD2. The CDR3 region has the DNA TGTGCCAGCAGCAAGACTAGCGGGAGAGGGGCAGATACGCAGTATTTT. Its translation is CASSKTSGRGADTQYF.